Each of the 27 T cell receptor beta chains below was sequenced from the same sample in a study of PD-1 blockade in classical Hodgkin lymphoma. Sequencing used immunoSEQ multiplex PCR; TCRdb keeps in-frame clones, though not all of them. The table has about 35,000 clones, approximately 90% seen once; the top ten hold about 0.23%. With no exception, relapse followed autologous stem cell transplantation in all patients, and brentuximab vedotin exposure varied. The CD4+ T cells used were purified from thawed PBMCs through magnetic negative selection. Here the sequenced sample was CD4+ T cells from blood, taken at baseline. The receptors were gathered from a human donor with classical Hodgkin lymphoma.

V gene TRBV5-4 combines with J gene TRBJ2-4; D is unresolved. Trimming left V 2 bases short and J 5 bases short, with 17 bases between. Germline V gene data show CDR1 as SGHNT and CDR2 as YYREEE (reference sequence). The CDR3 sequence is 16 residues long. Written as DNA, the CDR3 is TGTGCCAGCAGCTTTGGGGTAGCTGTGGACGAAAACATTCAGTACTTC. Amino acids: CASSFGVAVDENIQYF.

The V and J genes are TRBV5-1 and TRBJ2-3, with a weak D call TRBD2 (5 bases). CDR1 is SGHRS, CDR2 YFSETQ, per germline. Trimming left V 3 bases short and J 2 bases short, with 13 bases between. This CDR3 has 15 amino acids. CDR3 coding DNA: TGCGCCAGCAGCTCGGACTTGAGAAACACAGATACGCAGTATTTT. This gives the protein CASSSDLRNTDTQYF.

This clone was counted a single time. The chain recombines TRBV9 with TRBJ2-7; TRBD2 matches 11 bases. Germline V gives CDR1 SGDLS, CDR2 YYNGEE. The V segment lost 2 bases and the J segment 4 bases; nucleotides outside the gene matches: 5. The CDR3 loop spans 15 amino acids. The CDR3 loop reads CASSVAGTSGYEQYF. CDR3 coding DNA: TGTGCCAGCAGCGTGGCCGGGACTAGCGGTTACGAGCAGTACTTC.

CDR3 residues: CASPSFNEQFF. CDR3 nucleotide sequence: TGTGCCAGCCCTTCTTTCAATGAGCAGTTCTTC. This chain links TRBV7-9 with TRBJ2-1, with D hard to call. This CDR3 contains 11 residues. The V end was cut by 8 bases, the J end by 6 bases, with 8 bases between. Germline-derived CDR1 and CDR2 are SEHNR and FQNEAQ (reference sequence).

The rearrangement joins TRBV28 to TRBJ2-7, with a tentative D call TRBD1 (6 bases). Trimming removed 3 bases at V and 0 bases at J, with 21 bases between. The CDR3 consists of 18 residues. CDR1 and CDR2 from the germline V gene are MDHEN and SYDVKM. The CDR3 DNA is TGTGCCAGCAGTTTGGGCGGCAGGGGACGGATGAGCTCCTACGAGCAGTACTTC. Translated: CASSLGGRGRMSSYEQYF.

This chain connects TRBV5-1 to TRBJ1-4; 7 nucleotides match TRBD1. Germline V gene lookup returns CDR1 SGHRS and CDR2 YFSETQ. The CDR3 length is 14 residues. V gave up 4 bases and J gave up 4 bases; unmatched junction bases: 4. CDR3 DNA: TGCGCCAGCAGCCTGGACAGGAGTAATGAAAAACTGTTTTTT. Protein sequence: CASSLDRSNEKLFF.

The V gene is TRBV28, the J gene TRBJ2-7, with 7 bases matching TRBD2. In germline, CDR1 is MDHEN, CDR2 SYDVKM. This CDR3 is 14 amino acids long. With V trimmed by 2 bases and J by 9 bases, 10 bases remained unmatched. The CDR3 region has the DNA TGTGCCAGCAGTTTAGTGTTCCCGGGAGGAGTGCAGTACTTC. Encoded protein: CASSLVFPGGVQYF.

The V gene is TRBV6-5, the J gene TRBJ1-2, with unresolved D. The V and J ends lost 2 bases and 2 bases respectively, with 9 bases between them. Germline V gene lookup returns CDR1 MNHEY and CDR2 SVGAGI. This CDR3 region has 14 residues. In DNA, the CDR3 is TGTGCCAGCAGTTACAGCCGCGTGAACTATGGCTACACCTTC. This codes for CASSYSRVNYGYTF.

This chain connects TRBV5-1 to TRBJ2-7; TRBD1 aligns across 8 bases. V dropped 4 bases and J dropped 4; count of bases not matched to a gene: 4. Germline CDR1 is SGHRS and CDR2 is YFSETQ. CDR3 length: 13 residues. CDR3 amino acids: CASSPDREYEQYF. CDR3 nucleotide sequence: TGCGCCAGCAGCCCGGACAGGGAGTACGAGCAGTACTTC.

This clone was seen only a few times. CDR3 nucleotide sequence: TGTGCCAGCAAGAGGGGCTATGGCTACACCTTC. It specifies CASKRGYGYTF. V and J are TRBV5-4 and TRBJ1-2; TRBD1 might be the D (5 bases). V lost 6 bases to trimming and J lost 4 bases, with 7 bases between them. The CDR3 has 11 residues. Per the germline V gene, CDR1 is SGHNT and CDR2 is YYREEE (reference sequence).

The rearrangement uses TRBV10-3 and TRBJ2-2; 8 bases line up with TRBD2. This CDR3 region has 15 residues. CDR1 is ENHRY, CDR2 SYGVKD, per germline. Trimming removed 2 bases from V and 4 bases from J; junction bases left unmatched: 3. The CDR3 sequence is CAISEREGRTGELFF. In nucleotides, the CDR3 is TGTGCCATCAGTGAGCGGGAGGGCCGCACCGGGGAGCTGTTTTTT.

The chain employs TRBV28 and TRBJ1-2, with D possibly being TRBD1 (5 bases). From germline, CDR1 is MDHEN and CDR2 SYDVKM. The CDR3 consists of 16 residues. Deletions cut 0 bases from V and 7 bases from J, with 18 bases between. The chain's CDR3 is CASSLWAREVEGGYTF. DNA for the CDR3: TGTGCCAGCAGTTTATGGGCCAGGGAGGTGGAAGGTGGCTACACCTTC.

The chain employs TRBV5-1 and TRBJ1-3; D gene uncertain. CDR1 is SGHRS and CDR2 is YFSETQ in the germline V gene. Between the trimmed V and J ends, which lost 0 bases and 4 bases, there was a span of 11 bases. The CDR3 is 15 residues long. CDR3 DNA sequence: TGCGCCAGCAGCTTGGGAGCAGCGGGGGGAAACACCATATATTTT. Amino acid sequence: CASSLGAAGGNTIYF.

The V and J genes are TRBV4-1 and TRBJ2-1, with D maybe TRBD1 (6 bases). Deletions cut 4 bases from V and 1 base from J, with 11 bases between. The CDR3 loop spans 15 amino acids. Germline V lookup: CDR1 MGHRA, CDR2 YSYEKL. CDR3 sequence (DNA): TGCGCCAGCAGCCGAGATACAGGGTCCTACAATGAGCAGTTCTTC. Residues: CASSRDTGSYNEQFF.

The chain couples TRBV10-3 to TRBJ1-2; tentative D call: TRBD1 (5 bases). The CDR3 loop spans 13 amino acids. The ends were cut back, 2 bases at V and 8 bases at J, with 12 bases in the middle. Germline V gene lookup returns CDR1 ENHRY and CDR2 SYGVKD. CDR3 region: CAISEAQGGGYTF. The CDR3 region has the DNA TGTGCCATCAGTGAGGCCCAGGGAGGAGGCTACACCTTC.

V and J are TRBV5-1 and TRBJ2-7; possible D gene TRBD2, 5 bases. V dropped 4 bases and J dropped 2 bases, with 16 bases sitting between them. The CDR3 is 15 amino acids. The germline gives CDR1 SGHRS, CDR2 YFSETQ. The CDR3 DNA reads TGCGCCAGCAGCCCGCAAGGACTGGAGGCCTACGAGCAGTACTTC. Protein sequence: CASSPQGLEAYEQYF.

V and J are TRBV4-2 and TRBJ2-1, with D possibly matching TRBD2 (5 bases). CDR1 LGHNA and CDR2 YNFKEQ come from the germline V gene. Trimming pared 3 bases from V and 10 bases from J, leaving 13 bases between. The CDR3 is 13 amino acids. The chain's CDR3 is CASSHLLGLEQFF. CDR3 DNA sequence: TGTGCCAGCAGCCATCTACTAGGCCTCGAGCAGTTCTTC.

The V gene is TRBV10-1, the J gene TRBJ2-1; unclear D gene. Looked up from germline, CDR1 is WNHNN and CDR2 is SYGVQD (reference sequence). The germline V and J ends were trimmed by 4 bases and 0 bases, with 7 bases remaining between them. CDR3 length: 14 amino acids. CDR3 loop: CASSGGISYNEQFF. The CDR3, as DNA: TGCGCCAGCAGTGGGGGAATCTCCTACAATGAGCAGTTCTTC.

This clone was detected once. The chain couples TRBV7-6 to TRBJ2-7; unclear D gene. Per germline, CDR1 SGHVS and CDR2 FNYEAQ. This CDR3 has 13 residues. V was clipped by 4 bases and J by 4 bases, with 11 bases between them. The chain's CDR3 is CASSSPDAYEQYF. For the CDR3, the DNA is TGTGCCAGCAGCTCCCCGGACGCGTACGAGCAGTACTTC.

The chain couples TRBV10-2 to TRBJ1-4; no definite D call. The CDR3 runs to 16 residues. Trimming took 7 bases from V and 8 from J, leaving 23 bases between them. Germline CDR1 WSHSY, CDR2 SAAADI. The CDR3 coding sequence is TGCGCCAGCACCAGAACCGATGGCATCGGGAACGAAAAACTGTTTTTT. Its translation: CASTRTDGIGNEKLFF.

As DNA, the CDR3 is TGTGCCAGCAGCGCCACAGGGGGCGCGAGGAACACTGAAGCTTTCTTT. Its translation: CASSATGGARNTEAFF. V is TRBV9 and J is TRBJ1-1; 9 bases are a match to TRBD1. CDR1 is SGDLS, CDR2 YYNGEE, per germline. Unmatched junction bases numbered 7, after V lost 3 bases and J lost 1 base. The CDR3 covers 16 residues.

J is TRBJ1-1 and V is TRBV5-1; D remains unclear. The CDR3 consists of 13 residues. Trimming took 2 bases from V and 0 from J, leaving 5 bases between them. Germline V CDR1 and CDR2: SGHRS, YFSETQ. CDR3 residues: CASSFEMNTEAFF. The CDR3 region has the DNA TGCGCCAGCAGCTTCGAGATGAACACTGAAGCTTTCTTT.

The rearrangement joins TRBV28 to TRBJ1-4; D is perhaps TRBD1 (6 bases). Trimming took 6 bases from V and 8 from J, leaving 16 bases between them. The CDR3 length is 14 residues. From germline, CDR1 is MDHEN and CDR2 SYDVKM. The CDR3 DNA is TGTGCCAGCAGATCGCACAGGGCCGACGAAAAACTGTTTTTT. Protein sequence: CASRSHRADEKLFF.

The chain carries TRBV10-3 and TRBJ2-7; 9 nucleotides line up with TRBD1. Germline CDR1 reads ENHRY; CDR2 reads SYGVKD. Unmatched junction bases numbered 5, after V lost 6 bases and J lost 2 bases. This CDR3 comprises 14 residues. This CDR3 reads CAISPGTGTYEQYF. The CDR3 nucleotides read TGTGCCATCAGCCCCGGGACAGGGACCTACGAGCAGTACTTC.

The chain couples TRBV9 to TRBJ2-4; the match to TRBD2 covers 10 bases. The junction had 4 bases not matched to a gene; V was cut back by 0 bases and J by 1 base. The length of the CDR3 is 17 residues. CDR1 is SGDLS, CDR2 YYNGEE, per germline. The CDR3 region is CASSVDSTSGAKNIQYF. The DNA for the CDR3 is TGTGCCAGCAGCGTAGATTCGACTAGCGGGGCCAAAAACATTCAGTACTTC.

V gene TRBV10-2 combines with J gene TRBJ2-7; D unclear. The CDR3 extends over 12 amino acids. Germline CDR1 is WSHSY and CDR2 is SAAADI. V was trimmed by 4 bases and J by 4 bases, leaving 8 bases between them. DNA for the CDR3: TGCGCCAGCAGTGCGCAATTTTACGAGCAGTACTTC. It is translated as CASSAQFYEQYF.

The J gene is TRBJ2-7, the V gene TRBV6-1; TRBD1 matches 8 bases. There are 13 residues in the CDR3. V was pared by 5 bases and J by 7 bases, with 7 bases of the junction left unmatched. CDR1 MNHNS and CDR2 SASEGT come from the germline V gene. The CDR3 loop is CASSLSQGGEQYF. The CDR3 DNA is TGTGCCAGCAGTCTCTCACAGGGGGGAGAGCAGTACTTC.